This TCR beta chain was profiled in a study of CXCR3-negative and CXCR3-positive naive CD8 T cells. Study-level results: In both naive subsets diversity was comparably high, whereas memory CD8+ cells showed much lower diversity. The study found CXCR3 expression partially decreased after cryopreservation and ran most assays on fresh PBMCs.

Libraries were UMI-labeled 5' RACE TRB cDNA. TCRdb reprocessed the 5' RACE reads and keeps a single row for each CDR3 protein, giving no DNA. Its table lists over 100,000 distinct CDR3 sequences. As regards this clonotype: What it binds is not known.

This CDR3 comprises 13 residues. Germline values: CDR1 SQVTM, CDR2 ANQGSEA. This sequence originates from a human donor in good health. Some clones in this sample may be carry-over from other donors' samples. The rearrangement uses TRBV29-1 and TRBJ2-7. The specimen was naive CXCR3- CD8+ T cells from blood. The subset denotes: CD45RO-CCR7+CD27+CD95- naive CD8+ T cells lacking CXCR3 (TNR3-). The CDR3 region is CSVHDRGSDEQYF.